This T cell receptor beta chain was documented in a study of tumor and adjacent non-tumor tissue in lung cancer. This clonotype has ten or more counts. Its antigen is still unknown. A modified ARM-PCR protocol with three rounds of nested PCR amplified TCRbeta. TCRdb fed the multiplex PCR reads into MiXCR, producing one record per CDR3 protein. The sample yields tens of thousands of distinct CDR3 sequences, about three fifths seen once. This sample's RNA came from whole unsorted tissue. Findings and caveats of the study: TCR diversity was significantly greater in tumor than normal lung tissue.

The sequence was obtained from a man between 50 and 59 years old with non-small cell lung cancer. The specimen was lung tumor tissue.

The CDR3 loop reads CASSHTTGVSTDTQYF. The CDR3 DNA sequence: TGTGCCAGCAGCCACACAACAGGGGTCAGCACAGATACGCAGTATTTT. This chain joins TRBV6-2 or TRBV6-3 and TRBJ2-3; 7 positions agree with TRBD1. The germline V gene has CDR1 MNHEY and CDR2 SVGEGT. V lost 6 bases, J lost 0 bases, and 9 bases stayed unmatched. This CDR3 has 16 amino acids.